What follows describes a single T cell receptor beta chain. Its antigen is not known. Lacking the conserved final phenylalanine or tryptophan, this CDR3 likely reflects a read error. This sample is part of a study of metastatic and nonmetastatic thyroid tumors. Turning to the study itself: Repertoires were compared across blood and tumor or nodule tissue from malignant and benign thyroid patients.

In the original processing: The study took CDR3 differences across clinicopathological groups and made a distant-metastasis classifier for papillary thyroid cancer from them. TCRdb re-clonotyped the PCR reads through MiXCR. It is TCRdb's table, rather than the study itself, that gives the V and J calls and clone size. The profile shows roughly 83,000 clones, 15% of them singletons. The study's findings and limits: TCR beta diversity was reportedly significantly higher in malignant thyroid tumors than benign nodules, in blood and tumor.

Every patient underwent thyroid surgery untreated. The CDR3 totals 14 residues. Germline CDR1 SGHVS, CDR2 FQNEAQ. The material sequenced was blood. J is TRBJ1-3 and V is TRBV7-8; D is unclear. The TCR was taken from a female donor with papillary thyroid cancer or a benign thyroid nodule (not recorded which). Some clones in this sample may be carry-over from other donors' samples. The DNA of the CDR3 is TGTGCCAGCAGCTTACAGAGCTCTGTAAACACCATATATTCT. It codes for CASSLQSSVNTIYS.